These T cell receptor beta chains were read from a single sample in a study of T-cell reconstitution after alpha-beta-depleted transplantation in children. TCRdb re-derived calls from the PCR reads in MiXCR, one entry per CDR3 protein. The table lists hundreds of thousands of distinct CDR3 sequences, roughly 13% of them singletons, with approximately 2.1% in the top ten. The sequences come from PBMCs, mostly from graft donor cells, collected 360 days after TCRalphabeta/CD19-depleted stem cell transplant. These receptors were obtained from a male patient under 18 who had a stem cell transplant for acute myeloid leukemia, so the T cells may come from the graft donor. CDR3s include the opening cysteine and the closing phenylalanine or tryptophan. A D gene is named only where the DNA matches it firmly. Expanded clones get a size class; other rows say once, few or many, or leave the size out.

- TRBJ2-7 TRBV12-3/TRBV12-4 few CASSFGPASYEQYF TGTGCCAGCAGTTTTGGGCCTGCCTCCTACGAGCAGTACTTC
- TRBJ2-2 TRBV7-2 few CASSSAYRAGELFF TGTGCCAGCAGCTCCGCCTACCGGGCCGGGGAGCTGTTTTTT
TRBD2 TRBJ2-2 TRBV3-1 few CASSQDTLAEVNTGELFF TGTGCCAGCAGCCAAGACACTCTAGCGGAGGTTAACACCGGGGAGCTGTTTTTT
- TRBJ2-5 TRBV6-2/TRBV6-3 few CASSWTGVQTQYF TGTGCCAGCAGTTGGACGGGAGTACAGACCCAGTACTTC
TRBD1 TRBJ1-5 TRBV5-1 few CASSVGTGQSQPQHF TGCGCCAGCAGCGTCGGGACAGGCCAATCCCAGCCCCAGCATTTT
- TRBJ1-6 TRBV2 - CASSEYVGIHNSPLHF TGTGCCAGCAGCGAATACGTGGGGATACATAATTCACCCCTCCACTTT
- TRBJ2-5 TRBV20-1 - CSARVGGREETQYF TGCAGTGCTAGAGTCGGGGGGCGGGAAGAGACCCAGTACTTC
- TRBJ1-2 TRBV6-5 - CASSYSPGFFMGGYTF TGTGCCAGCAGTTACTCTCCGGGATTCTTTATGGGGGGCTACACCTTC
TRBD2 TRBJ2-5 TRBV11-2 many CASTPGLAGDETQYF TGTGCCAGCACCCCGGGACTAGCGGGAGATGAGACCCAGTACTTC
- TRBJ2-1 TRBV11-1 - CASSLEKRGKGEQFF TGTGCCAGCAGCTTAGAGAAAAGGGGGAAGGGTGAGCAGTTCTTC
- TRBJ2-1 TRBV5-1 many CASPAKVFIYNEQFF TGCGCCAGCCCCGCGAAGGTATTTATTTACAATGAGCAGTTCTTC
- TRBJ1-1 TRBV20-1 - CSARGPWDNMNTEAFF TGCAGTGCTAGGGGCCCATGGGACAACATGAACACTGAAGCTTTCTTT
- TRBJ2-1 TRBV10-2 many CASSEHIWGPDEQFF TGCGCCAGCAGTGAGCACATATGGGGGCCCGATGAGCAGTTCTTC
TRBD1 TRBJ1-1 TRBV10-3 few CAISEHGQALNTEAFF TGTGCCATCAGTGAGCACGGACAGGCGTTGAACACTGAAGCTTTCTTT
- TRBJ2-5 TRBV12-3/TRBV12-4 - CASSWDGKQETQYF TGTGCCAGCAGTTGGGACGGAAAACAAGAGACCCAGTACTTC
TRBD2 TRBJ2-5 TRBV2 many CASSEGATGGPLETQYF TGTGCCAGCAGTGAAGGGGCGACGGGAGGGCCGTTAGAGACCCAGTACTTC
TRBD1 TRBJ1-2 TRBV29-1 few CSVEVDRVNYGYTF TGCAGCGTTGAAGTGGACAGGGTGAACTATGGCTACACCTTC
- TRBJ2-7 TRBV29-1 many CSVVPPGAFSYEQYF TGCAGCGTTGTCCCTCCAGGGGCCTTCTCCTACGAGCAGTACTTC
- TRBJ2-2 TRBV5-5 - CASSFLVGVGTEELFF TGTGCCAGCAGCTTTCTGGTGGGAGTAGGCACCGAGGAGCTGTTTTTT
- TRBJ2-7 TRBV28 - CASSSGTSAEQYF TGTGCCAGCAGTTCCGGGACCTCGGCCGAGCAGTACTTC
TRBD2 TRBJ2-3 TRBV29-1 few CSHMLAADTQYF TGCAGCCATATGCTAGCGGCAGATACGCAGTATTTT
- TRBJ2-5 TRBV29-1 many CSVGQVEETQYF TGCAGCGTTGGACAGGTGGAAGAGACCCAGTACTTC
- TRBJ2-7 TRBV19 - CASSPQLRSYEQYF TGTGCCAGTAGTCCCCAGTTACGCTCCTACGAGCAGTACTTC
TRBD2 TRBJ2-1 TRBV3-1 - CASSQRRAGVAPYNEQFF TGTGCCAGCAGCCAACGCCGAGCGGGAGTAGCCCCGTACAATGAGCAGTTCTTC
TRBD1 TRBJ2-3 TRBV5-1 - CASSIRQGRDTQYF TGCGCCAGCAGCATACGACAGGGCAGAGATACGCAGTATTTT
- TRBJ2-3 TRBV12-3/TRBV12-4 many CASGGEHPTDTQYF TGTGCCAGCGGGGGAGAACACCCCACAGATACGCAGTATTTT
- TRBJ2-2 TRBV29-1 - CSVRQGGRSSNTGELFF TGCAGCGTTCGACAGGGAGGTAGATCGTCGAACACCGGGGAGCTGTTTTTT
- TRBJ2-7 TRBV7-3 few CASSLTRAHEQYF TGTGCCAGCAGCTTAACGAGGGCCCACGAGCAGTACTTC
- TRBJ2-3 TRBV21-1 many CASSIASGMVTDTQYF TGTGCCAGCAGCATTGCTAGCGGGATGGTCACAGATACGCAGTATTTT
- TRBJ2-7 TRBV5-1 few CASSLGTISYEQYF TGCGCCAGCAGCTTGGGGACGATCTCCTACGAGCAGTACTTC
TRBD2 TRBJ2-3 TRBV28 many CASSLTSGTRSDTQYF TGTGCCAGCAGTCTTACTAGCGGGACGCGATCAGATACGCAGTATTTT
- TRBJ1-1 TRBV10-2 few CASSEMGLLLRNTEAFF TGCGCCAGCAGTGAGATGGGGCTTCTTCTAAGGAACACTGAAGCTTTCTTT
- TRBJ2-1 TRBV7-2 - CASSFVYNEQFF TGTGCCAGCAGCTTCGTATACAATGAGCAGTTCTTC
- TRBJ2-5 TRBV5-6 many CASSLEGWETQYF TGTGCCAGCAGCTTGGAGGGGTGGGAGACCCAGTACTTC
- TRBJ2-7 TRBV28 few CASSGLGTGGEQYF TGTGCCAGCAGTGGCCTTGGTACCGGAGGAGAGCAGTACTTC
TRBD2 TRBJ2-3 TRBV7-6 - CASRGSGRAGDTQYF TGTGCCAGCAGGGGTAGCGGGAGGGCTGGAGATACGCAGTATTTT
TRBD2 TRBJ2-3 TRBV27 - CASSFLGLAGVTDTQYF TGTGCCAGCAGCTTCCTTGGACTAGCGGGTGTTACAGATACGCAGTATTTT
- TRBJ2-2 TRBV20-1 many CSASGDTNTGELFF TGCAGTGCTAGCGGGGACACTAACACCGGGGAGCTGTTTTTT
- TRBJ2-7 TRBV4-3 many CASSPRRGTYEQYF TGCGCCAGCAGCCCACGGCGAGGGACCTACGAGCAGTACTTC
TRBD1 TRBJ1-2 TRBV28 few CASQGADGYTF TGTGCCAGCCAGGGGGCGGATGGCTACACCTTC
- TRBJ1-1 TRBV7-3 many CASSLTLETEAFF TGTGCCAGCAGCTTAACGTTGGAGACTGAAGCTTTCTTT
TRBD2 TRBJ2-1 TRBV4-3 - CASSPHAPGGSANEQFF TGCGCCAGCAGCCCCCATGCCCCAGGCGGGAGCGCGAATGAGCAGTTCTTC
TRBD2 TRBJ2-2 TRBV20-1 - CSARGLAVNTGELFF TGCAGTGCTAGGGGACTAGCAGTTAACACCGGGGAGCTGTTTTTT
- TRBJ2-2 TRBV29-1 few CSVESGWSGELFF TGCAGCGTTGAGTCAGGGTGGAGCGGGGAGCTGTTTTTT
- TRBJ2-7 TRBV19 - CASSVTDYEQYF TGTGCCAGTTCAGTGACCGACTACGAGCAGTACTTC
- TRBJ2-2 TRBV19 many CASSLGLGNTGELFF TGTGCCAGTAGCCTTGGGTTGGGGAACACCGGGGAGCTGTTTTTT
TRBD2 TRBJ2-1 TRBV28 - CVSSPGLSGNGNEQFF TGTGTCAGCAGTCCGGGACTTAGCGGGAACGGGAATGAGCAGTTCTTC
- TRBJ1-2 TRBV12-3/TRBV12-4 - CASSPRAGGIYGYTF TGTGCCAGCAGTCCCCGGGCGGGGGGGATCTATGGCTACACCTTC
TRBD1 TRBJ1-5 TRBV12-3/TRBV12-4 few CASRRGDRVNQPQHF TGTGCCAGCAGGAGGGGTGACAGGGTCAATCAGCCCCAGCATTTT
TRBD2 TRBJ2-1 TRBV28 many CASSAGTSGRPTAGF TGTGCCAGCAGTGCCGGGACTAGCGGGAGGCCAACCGCGGGCTTC
TRBD2 TRBJ2-7 TRBV9 - CASSPRWAGDEQYF TGTGCCAGCAGCCCTCGTTGGGCGGGGGACGAGCAGTACTTC
- TRBJ2-7 TRBV12-3/TRBV12-4 many CASSHMWEQYF TGTGCCAGCAGCCATATGTGGGAGCAGTACTTC
TRBD2 TRBJ2-1 TRBV27 few CASSLPFDGGLAGGPRNEQFF TGTGCCAGCAGTTTACCCTTCGACGGCGGACTAGCGGGAGGGCCCAGGAATGAGCAGTTCTTC